Listed here are 5 T cell receptor beta chains from one sample, sequenced in a study of human T cells and chemical hapten exposure. The time point: healthy volunteer bleed at 2 weeks. Unfractionated whole blood yielded total RNA. TCRdb analysed the RACE reads with MiXCR anew, one entry per CDR3 protein. The sample includes some 90,000 distinct CDR3 sequences, about 8.6% of them seen just once. The specimen was whole blood. Source of these receptors: a female donor in good health. Some clones in this sample may be carry-over from other donors' samples.

The chain couples TRBV20-1 to TRBJ1-2; possibly TRBD1 for D (6 bases). The V gene's germline CDR1 is DFQATT and CDR2 SNEGSKA (reference sequence). The CDR3 has 13 residues. The V and J ends lost 5 bases and 2 bases respectively, with 12 bases between them. The CDR3 protein is CSAGDTENYGYTF. In DNA form, the CDR3 reads TGCAGTGCTGGGGACACCGAAAACTATGGCTACACCTTC.

This clonotype was counted many times. This chain uses TRBV7-2 with TRBJ1-1; the match to TRBD1 covers 7 bases. V shed 2 bases, J shed 0 bases, and the junction held 6 bases outside the gene matches. The CDR3 contains 16 residues. Looked up from germline, CDR1 is SGHTA and CDR2 is FQGNSA. The CDR3, as DNA: TGTGCCAGCAGCTTATACCGGACAGGCTTGAACACTGAAGCTTTCTTT. It codes for CASSLYRTGLNTEAFF.

Only a few counts were recorded for this clonotype. CDR3 residues: CATQGYNEQFF. As DNA, the CDR3 is TGTGCCACCCAGGGCTACAATGAGCAGTTCTTC. This sequence joins TRBV24-1 and TRBJ2-1, with D perhaps TRBD1 (5 bases). V lost 9 bases, J lost 3 bases, and 5 bases lay in between. The germline gives CDR1 KGHDR, CDR2 SFDVKD. This CDR3 comprises 11 residues.

The V call is TRBV18, the J call TRBJ2-1; 8 nucleotides align to TRBD1. The CDR3 totals 13 residues. J was trimmed by 8 bases and V by 4 bases; bases with no gene match: 4. Germline CDR1 KGHSH, CDR2 LQKENI. The CDR3 is CASSLGQVDEQFF. The CDR3 DNA sequence: TGTGCCAGCTCACTGGGACAGGTCGATGAGCAGTTCTTC. Full variable domain (remainder filled in from reference TRBV18 and TRBJ2-1): NAGVMQNPRHLVRRRGQEARLRCSPMKGHSHVYWYRQLPEEGLKFMVYLQKENIIDESGMPKERFSAEFPKEGPSILRIQQVVRGDSAAYFCASSLGQVDEQFFGPGTRLTVL.

The V gene is TRBV7-9, the J gene TRBJ2-7; 10 bases map to TRBD1. J was trimmed by 4 bases and V by 6 bases; bases with no gene match: 6. The V gene's germline CDR1 is SEHNR and CDR2 FQNEAQ (reference sequence). The CDR3 contains 14 residues. As DNA, the CDR3 is TGTGCCAGCAGACTCGCGGACAGGGGGTACGAGCAGTACTTC. As protein: CASRLADRGYEQYF.